These 24 T cell receptor beta chains came from one sample sequenced in a study of T cell responses to AZD1222 COVID-19 vaccine. The protocol was immunoSEQ multiplex PCR, while the TCRdb copy is restricted to in-frame clones and leaves out a portion. This table has more than 85,000 clones, roughly nine tenths appearing once. Here the sequenced sample was peripheral blood, taken on day 0 of AZD1222 vaccination. These receptors were taken from an adult in good health.

The chain recombines TRBV28 with TRBJ1-1; D gene uncertain. The CDR3 length is 11 residues. Trimming shortened V by 2 bases and J by 5 bases, and 3 bases separated the two germline ends. Germline V lookup: CDR1 MDHEN, CDR2 SYDVKM. The CDR3 reads CASSLGTEAFF. The CDR3 nucleotides are TGTGCCAGCAGTTTAGGGACTGAAGCTTTCTTT.

The rearrangement joins TRBV5-1 to TRBJ2-3, with TRBD2 as a possible D gene (6 bases). This CDR3 is 16 amino acids long. V was cut by 0 bases and J by 6 bases, with 17 bases left in between. Germline values: CDR1 SGHRS, CDR2 YFSETQ. The CDR3 loop reads CASSLGRLGVIDTQYF. CDR3 in DNA: TGCGCCAGCAGCTTGGGGAGACTAGGGGTGATCGATACGCAGTATTTT.

CDR3 in DNA: TGTGCCAGCAGTGGAATAGCGGAAAGCTCCTACAATGAGCAGTTCTTC. This sequence encodes CASSGIAESSYNEQFF. The chain couples TRBV6-1 to TRBJ2-1, with TRBD2 as a possible D gene (6 bases). CDR3 length equals 16 residues. CDR1 MNHNS and CDR2 SASEGT come from the germline V gene. The ends were cut back, 4 bases at V and 0 bases at J, with 13 bases in the middle.

This rearrangement joins TRBV29-1 to TRBJ1-4; D not certain. The CDR3 runs 13 residues. The V end lost 7 bases, the J end lost 4 bases, and 13 bases lay between the germline ends. CDR1 is SQVTM, CDR2 ANQGSEA, per germline. This CDR3 reads CSAVGQINEKLFF. CDR3 nucleotide sequence: TGCAGCGCGGTCGGGCAGATTAATGAAAAACTGTTTTTT.

The V and J genes are TRBV2 and TRBJ1-3; D ambiguous. Trimming pared 4 bases from V and 0 bases from J, leaving 4 bases between. CDR3 size: 13 residues. CDR1 is SNHLY, CDR2 FYNNEI, per germline. DNA for the CDR3: TGTGCCAGCAGTGTATCCTCTGGAAACACCATATATTTT. The encoded protein is CASSVSSGNTIYF.

The V and J genes are TRBV11-3 and TRBJ2-1; TRBD2 agrees at 12 bases. This CDR3 is 13 amino acids long. Germline CDR1 and CDR2: SGHNT and YENEEA. The V and J ends lost 1 base and 15 bases, in that order; junction bases with no gene match: 4. The CDR3 bases are TGTGCCAGCAGCTTAGGACTAGCGGGAGAGGTGTTCTTC. It codes for CASSLGLAGEVFF. The complete variable domain, with remaining parts taken from reference TRBV11-3 and TRBJ2-1, reads EAGVVQSPRYKIIEKKQPVAFWCNPISGHNTLYWYLQNLGQGPELLIRYENEEAVDDSQLPKDRFSAERLKGVDSTLKIQPAELGDSAVYLCASSLGLAGEVFFGPGTRLTVL.

The rearrangement joins TRBV6-2 or TRBV6-3 to TRBJ1-1, with 10 bases matching TRBD1. The CDR3 is 20 residues long. The germline gives CDR1 MNHEY, CDR2 SVGEGT. The J segment lost 4 bases and the V segment lost 6 bases, leaving 23 bases of the junction unmatched. CDR3 sequence: CASSHRTGGAARQRSTEAFF. In nucleotides, the CDR3 is TGTGCCAGCAGCCACAGGACAGGGGGTGCCGCCAGACAACGGAGCACTGAAGCTTTCTTT.

The V and J genes are TRBV12-5 and TRBJ2-7, with 8 bases identical to TRBD1. After removal of 6 bases from V and 0 bases from J, the junction contained 7 bases not matched to a gene. This CDR3 has 15 residues. Per the germline V gene, CDR1 is LGHNT and CDR2 is FRNRAP. Here the CDR3 reads CASGPGQGSSYEQYF. CDR3 DNA: TGTGCTAGTGGCCCCGGACAGGGAAGCTCCTACGAGCAGTACTTC.

The chain is built from TRBV30 and TRBJ2-5, with 11 bases matching TRBD2. The CDR3 has 15 residues. V lost 5 bases to trimming and J lost 3 bases; unmatched junction nucleotides: 8. Germline loops: CDR1 GTSNPN, CDR2 SVGIG (reference sequence). Written as DNA, the CDR3 is TGTGCCTGGGGATCTCGGGGACTAGCGGAAGAGACCCAGTACTTC. Amino acids: CAWGSRGLAEETQYF.

For the CDR3, the DNA is TGTGCCAGCAGCCATGAACGGGACAGCGCCTTCACCGGGGAGCTGTTTTTT. It translates to CASSHERDSAFTGELFF. This chain connects TRBV7-6 to TRBJ2-2, with 7 bases fitting TRBD1. Germline CDR1 reads SGHVS; CDR2 reads FNYEAQ. The CDR3 is made up of 17 amino acids. V lost 5 bases, J lost 4 bases, and 13 bases stayed unmatched.

The chain has TRBV18 and TRBJ1-2; D remains unclear. The CDR3 has 11 amino acids. Germline V lookup: CDR1 KGHSH, CDR2 LQKENI. Trimming stripped 6 bases from V and 9 bases from J, with 11 bases between. This CDR3 reads CASSPGSSYTF. CDR3 in DNA: TGTGCCAGCTCCCCGGGTTCTAGCTACACCTTC.

The rearrangement joins TRBV9 to TRBJ1-4; the match to TRBD1 covers 12 bases. The CDR3 has 14 residues. The V gene end was trimmed by 4 bases and the J gene end by 8 bases; junction bases not matched to a gene: 3. Germline loops: CDR1 SGDLS, CDR2 YYNGEE. CDR3 loop: CASSFGTGGEKLFF. CDR3 nucleotides: TGTGCCAGCAGCTTCGGGACAGGGGGCGAAAAACTGTTTTTT.

This clone appeared a single time. The chain joins TRBV15 to TRBJ2-3; 12 bases agree with TRBD1. Germline CDR1 LNHNV, CDR2 YYDKDF (reference sequence). The CDR3 is 16 residues long. Germline trimming cut 1 base from V and 4 bases from J; bases unmatched to any gene: 3. The CDR3 DNA reads TGTGCCACCAGCAGAGTTGGGACAGGGGGCGCAGATACGCAGTATTTT. Translating gives CATSRVGTGGADTQYF.

This chain links TRBV5-6 with TRBJ2-7, with unresolved D. V lost 7 bases, J lost 2 bases, and 16 bases lay in between. CDR1 and CDR2 from the germline V gene are SGHDT and YYEEEE. CDR3 length equals 14 residues. The CDR3 nucleotides read TGTGCCAGCCGGTTGACACCACAGACCTACGAGCAGTACTTC. It translates to CASRLTPQTYEQYF. The complete variable domain, with remaining parts taken from reference TRBV5-6 and TRBJ2-7, reads DAGVTQSPTHLIKTRGQQVTLRCSPKSGHDTVSWYQQALGQGPQFIFQYYEEEERQRGNFPDRFSGHQFPNYSSELNVNALLLGDSALYLCASRLTPQTYEQYFGPGTRLTVT.

The CDR3 DNA reads as TGTGCCAGTAGTAGGATGTTTAGCCGGGAGAAAAACACCGGGGAGCTGTTTTTT. Translation gives CASSRMFSREKNTGELFF. The chain carries TRBV19 and TRBJ2-2; D is perhaps TRBD2 (6 bases). The CDR3 loop spans 18 amino acids. Trimming cost V 4 bases and J 2 bases, with 20 bases left between them. The germline V gene has CDR1 LNHDA and CDR2 SQIVND (reference sequence).

CDR3 residues: CASSVGIDQPQHF. The CDR3 nucleotides read TGTGCCAGCAGCGTAGGTATTGATCAGCCCCAGCATTTT. The J gene is TRBJ1-5, the V gene TRBV9; D gene ambiguous. V was shortened by 0 bases and J by 5 bases, with 6 bases between the two germline ends. The CDR3 length is 13 residues. The germline V gene has CDR1 SGDLS and CDR2 YYNGEE.

The gene calls are TRBV5-6 and TRBJ2-7; D remains ambiguous. The CDR3 loop spans 15 amino acids. Germline lookup yields CDR1 SGHDT and CDR2 YYEEEE. V lost 4 bases and J 5 bases, leaving 19 bases between the germline ends. This CDR3 is CASSPGYSGFHEQYF. For the CDR3, the DNA is TGTGCCAGCAGCCCTGGTTACTCAGGATTCCACGAGCAGTACTTC.

The V gene is TRBV9, the J gene TRBJ1-1, with D possibly being TRBD1 (5 bases). The CDR3 runs to 13 residues. V was trimmed by 3 bases and J by 1 base, leaving 7 bases between them. CDR1 and CDR2 from the germline V gene are SGDLS and YYNGEE. The CDR3 protein is CASSAGTNTEAFF. As DNA, the CDR3 is TGTGCCAGCAGCGCCGGGACGAACACTGAAGCTTTCTTT.

V usage is TRBV19 and J usage is TRBJ2-6; D is unresolved. The CDR3 contains 13 residues. Germline V gene sequence: CDR1 LNHDA, CDR2 SQIVND (reference sequence). The ends were cut back, 3 bases at V and 2 bases at J, with 2 bases in the middle. The CDR3 DNA reads TGTGCCAGTAGTATTACTGGGGCCAACGTCCTGACTTTC. Translation gives CASSITGANVLTF.

The chain recombines TRBV4-2 with TRBJ2-1; weak D call: TRBD1 (5 bases). Germline V gene sequence: CDR1 LGHNA, CDR2 YNFKEQ. V was clipped by 4 bases and J by 6 bases, with 10 bases between them. The CDR3 length is 13 residues. This CDR3 reads CASSRLQGNEQFF. The CDR3 coding sequence is TGTGCCAGCAGCCGTCTTCAGGGCAATGAGCAGTTCTTC.

The genes are TRBV6-6 and TRBJ1-1, with a tentative D call TRBD1 (5 bases). The CDR3 length is 15 residues. Germline values: CDR1 MNHNY, CDR2 SVGAGI (reference sequence). Trimming removed 2 bases at V and 2 bases at J, with 12 bases between. The DNA of the CDR3 is TGTGCCAGCAGTTACGGCCAGGGCGTAAACACTGAAGCTTTCTTT. It translates to CASSYGQGVNTEAFF.

The chain is built from TRBV6-5 and TRBJ2-2; TRBD1 aligns across 10 bases. The CDR3 extends over 15 amino acids. With 7 bases clipped from V and 6 bases from J, the junction kept 8 bases outside the gene matches. CDR1 and CDR2 (germline): MNHEY, SVGAGI. CDR3 protein: CASNGRGQGPGELFF. The DNA for the CDR3 is TGTGCCAGCAATGGGCGGGGACAGGGGCCCGGGGAGCTGTTTTTT.

This clone was observed a single time. The chain links TRBV6-5 to TRBJ1-2; D unresolved. The length of the CDR3 is 11 residues. Germline loops: CDR1 MNHEY, CDR2 SVGAGI. Trimming removed 8 bases at V and 8 bases at J, with 12 bases between. The CDR3 is CASASGYGYTF. The CDR3 nucleotides are TGTGCCAGCGCGTCGGGGTACGGCTACACCTTC.

This clone was detected only a few times. The chain employs TRBV5-1 and TRBJ2-7, with D possibly matching TRBD1 (6 bases). The V end lost 3 bases, the J end lost 6 bases, and 10 bases lay between the germline ends. The CDR3 runs 12 residues. Germline V CDR1 and CDR2: SGHRS, YFSETQ. The CDR3 DNA reads TGCGCCAGCAGCTACACAGGGCTCGAGCAGTACTTC. Encoded protein: CASSYTGLEQYF.